What follows describes a single T cell receptor beta chain. Its antigen is still unknown. This specimen belongs to a study of T cell responses to AZD1222 COVID-19 vaccine. Broader study findings: It should be noted that donors were predominantly white British and more often female, and clonal diversity was possibly underestimated.

Deletions cut 3 bases from V and 4 bases from J, with 15 bases between. Germline CDR1 reads SEHNR; CDR2 reads FQNEAQ (reference sequence). CDR3 length: 16 amino acids. The method was immunoSEQ multiplex PCR; TCRdb's version includes in-frame clones alone and lacks a portion of them. This table holds about 110,000 clones, over 75% found once. The TCR sequence derives from an adult who received the AZD1222 COVID-19 vaccine. V is TRBV7-9 and J is TRBJ1-4; no firm D call. Sequenced here: peripheral blood, sampled 28 days after the second AZD1222 dose. In DNA form, the CDR3 reads TGTGCCAGCAGCTTTTTTCGTCACAGCAGTAATGAAAAACTGTTTTTT. Protein: CASSFFRHSSNEKLFF. The full variable domain, completed using reference TRBV7-9 and TRBJ1-4, is DTGVSQNPRHKITKRGQNVTFRCDPISEHNRLYWYRQTLGQGPEFLTYFQNEAQLEKSRLLSDRFSAERPKGSFSTLEIQRTEQGDSAMYLCASSFFRHSSNEKLFFGSGTQLSVL.